This T cell receptor (beta chain) was found in a study of post-analysis software for immune sequencing data. The overall study: Relapsing-remitting, secondary progressive and progressive-relapsing multiple sclerosis courses were included.

Study observations and caveats: Included in a set of about 5 TRBV segments more frequent in patients than controls were TRBV5-6, TRBV5-1 and TRBV20-1.

TCR beta libraries were prepared from cDNA with unique molecular identifiers. The T cell input of 1 to 10 million gave roughly 500,000 cDNA molecules. Via MiXCR, TCRdb re-called the PCR reads, giving one row per CDR3 protein. The data contain roughly 580,000 distinct CDR3 sequences, around 47% of them singletons. The J segment lost 1 base and the V segment lost 6 bases, leaving 5 bases of the junction unmatched. This CDR3 has 14 residues. Concerning this clonotype: Its antigen is currently unknown.

The sequence derives from a girl aged 5 to 17 with multiple sclerosis. The source material was blood. The chain joins TRBV12-3 or TRBV12-4 to TRBJ1-1; 7 nucleotides agree with TRBD1. In nucleotides, the CDR3 is TGTGCCAGCAGGACAGGGTCGGAGAACACTGAAGCTTTCTTT. Residues: CASRTGSENTEAFF.